These 29 T cell receptor beta chains came from one sample sequenced in a study of blood T cell repertoires in COVID-19. Profiling relied on immunoSEQ multiplex PCR, and the TCRdb table lists in-frame clones only, not all of them. The table records roughly 390,000 clones, 85% of them present only once. The sequencing input was peripheral blood. All receptors derive from a young woman with acute or convalescent COVID-19.

The DNA for the CDR3 is TGCAGTGCCCTACCTCTTGAGCAGTTCTTC. This gives the protein CSALPLEQFF. The chain employs TRBV20-1 and TRBJ2-1; D is unresolved. The CDR3 is 10 amino acids. V was shortened by 6 bases and J by 9 bases, with 9 bases between the two germline ends. From germline, CDR1 is DFQATT and CDR2 SNEGSKA (reference sequence).

The chain uses TRBV10-3 and TRBJ1-1; 12 bases map to TRBD1. The trim removed 6 bases at V and 10 bases at J, leaving 15 bases unmatched. The CDR3 covers 16 residues. Germline values: CDR1 ENHRY, CDR2 SYGVKD. The CDR3 sequence is CAIRGQGAGGGEAAFF. The CDR3 DNA reads TGTGCCATCAGGGGACAGGGGGCGGGAGGCGGCGAGGCAGCTTTCTTT.

This chain joins TRBV24-1 and TRBJ2-1; D is undetermined. Germline V gene lookup returns CDR1 KGHDR and CDR2 SFDVKD. The CDR3 runs 12 residues. The V end was cut by 0 bases, the J end by 8 bases, with 4 bases between. Here the CDR3 DNA reads TGTGCCACCAGTGATTTGATCGATGAGCAGTTCTTC. Translated, it gives CATSDLIDEQFF.

This clone was observed once. The genes are TRBV11-2 and TRBJ2-1, with 14 bases matching TRBD2. Germline V gene data show CDR1 as SGHAT and CDR2 as FQNNGV. CDR3 length: 19 amino acids. With 4 bases clipped from V and 8 bases from J, the junction kept 16 bases outside the gene matches. The CDR3 bases are TGTGCCAGCAGCTCCATAAGGGAACCGGGACTAGCGGGGGCTGATGAGCAGTTCTTC. Its protein is CASSSIREPGLAGADEQFF.

The chain is built from TRBV4-1 and TRBJ2-1, with 7 bases lining up with TRBD1. The germline V gene has CDR1 MGHRA and CDR2 YSYEKL. V shed 0 bases, J shed 8 bases, and the junction held 10 bases outside the gene matches. There are 16 residues in the CDR3. The CDR3 DNA follows: TGCGCCAGCAGCCAAGATTGGGCAGGGGGTACGCATGAGCAGTTCTTC. Its translation: CASSQDWAGGTHEQFF.

CDR3 protein: CASSGTGLYGYTF. CDR3 nucleotides: TGTGCCAGCAGCGGAACAGGCCTCTATGGCTACACCTTC. This chain uses TRBV9 with TRBJ1-2, with a tentative D call TRBD1 (5 bases). This CDR3 has 13 amino acids. Germline values: CDR1 SGDLS, CDR2 YYNGEE. V lost 3 bases and J lost 4, with 10 bases in between. Full variable domain (rest looked up from reference TRBV9 and TRBJ1-2): DSGVTQTPKHLITATGQRVTLRCSPRSGDLSVYWYQQSLDQGLQFLIQYYNGEERAKGNILERFSAQQFPDLHSELNLSSLELGDSALYFCASSGTGLYGYTFGSGTRLTVV.

J is TRBJ2-3 and V is TRBV6-5; tentatively, D is TRBD2 (6 bases). The germline gives CDR1 MNHEY, CDR2 SVGAGI. This CDR3 region has 13 residues. Trimming shortened V by 6 bases and J by 7 bases, and 14 bases separated the two germline ends. DNA for the CDR3: TGTGCCAGCAGGCCTCCGGGACTCCATACGCAGTATTTT. Its protein is CASRPPGLHTQYF.

The genes are TRBV9 and TRBJ2-7; possible D gene TRBD2, 6 bases. In germline, CDR1 is SGDLS, CDR2 YYNGEE. V lost 0 bases and J 3 bases, leaving 10 bases between the germline ends. This CDR3 has 14 amino acids. CDR3 DNA: TGTGCCAGCAGCGTAGGACTAGACTACTACGAGCAGTACTTC. Encoded protein: CASSVGLDYYEQYF.

With respect to this clone: The sample carries other DNA sequences with the same CDR3. CDR3 nucleotides: TGCGCCAGCAGCTTGGGGGGCGGTGGAAGCACAGATACGCAGTATTTT. Translation: CASSLGGGGSTDTQYF. The gene calls are TRBV5-1 and TRBJ2-3; a weak D match, TRBD1 (5 bases). Trimming removed 0 bases at V and 0 bases at J, with 11 bases between. Germline CDR1 SGHRS, CDR2 YFSETQ. The CDR3 length is 16 residues.

The gene calls are TRBV6-5 and TRBJ1-1; weak D call: TRBD1 (6 bases). This CDR3 contains 14 residues. The ends were cut back, 9 bases at V and 1 base at J, with 15 bases in the middle. Germline V gene lookup returns CDR1 MNHEY and CDR2 SVGAGI. CDR3 DNA sequence: TGTGCCAGTAGGCCGGGACACGGGAACACTGAAGCTTTCTTT. Residues: CASRPGHGNTEAFF.

This chain links TRBV24-1 with TRBJ1-6; 8 bases match TRBD1. The CDR3 has 14 amino acids. J was trimmed by 8 bases and V by 5 bases; bases with no gene match: 4. Germline V gene sequence: CDR1 KGHDR, CDR2 SFDVKD. The CDR3: CATSAGGGYSPLHF. The DNA for the CDR3 is TGTGCCACCAGTGCAGGGGGCGGATATTCACCCCTCCACTTT.

Only a few counts were recorded for this clone. The chain has TRBV28 and TRBJ1-3; D not certain. Germline lookup yields CDR1 MDHEN and CDR2 SYDVKM. The CDR3 consists of 14 residues. V lost 6 bases to trimming and J lost 5 bases, with 14 bases between them. The CDR3 region is CASSSTRIRNTIYF. The CDR3 DNA follows: TGTGCCAGCAGCTCCACTAGGATTAGAAACACCATATATTTT.

J is TRBJ1-1 and V is TRBV5-1, with D tentatively TRBD1 (5 bases). The germline V gene has CDR1 SGHRS and CDR2 YFSETQ. This CDR3 comprises 15 residues. Trimming removed 0 bases from V and 5 bases from J, with 14 bases in between. The CDR3 DNA sequence: TGCGCCAGCAGCTTGGAGGGGAGGGGTAGGACTGAAGCTTTCTTT. It specifies CASSLEGRGRTEAFF.

The chain joins TRBV18 to TRBJ1-2; D gene uncertain. The CDR3 sequence is 15 residues long. Trimming cost V 3 bases and J 4 bases, with 15 bases left between them. Germline V gives CDR1 KGHSH, CDR2 LQKENI. DNA for the CDR3: TGTGCCAGCTCACCGGGCACCCAGGAGGGCTATGGCTACACCTTC. Protein sequence: CASSPGTQEGYGYTF.

As to this clone: An end of the junction does not agree with germline; a read error may underlie this. The chain carries TRBV19 and TRBJ1-5; TRBD1 might be the D (5 bases). The germline gives CDR1 LNHDA, CDR2 SQIVND (reference sequence). This CDR3 contains 12 residues. The CDR3 region is CACRTDRGAQHF. The DNA of the CDR3 is TGTGCCTGTAGGACCGACCGGGGGGCCCAGCATTTT.

The chain carries TRBV5-4 and TRBJ1-2; 10 bases are shared with TRBD1. The CDR3 length is 15 residues. V lost 4 bases, J lost 4 bases, and 7 bases stayed unmatched. The germline V gene encodes CDR1 SGHNT and CDR2 YYREEE (reference sequence). In DNA, the CDR3 is TGTGCCAGCAGCACAGGACAGGGGGAAGCCTATGGCTACACCTTC. It yields the protein CASSTGQGEAYGYTF.

The gene calls are TRBV23-1 and TRBJ2-1, with D possibly matching TRBD2 (5 bases). TRBV23-1 qualifies as an ORF whose function is uncertain. V gave up 8 bases and J gave up 9 bases, with 14 bases separating them. The CDR3 is made up of 12 amino acids. Here the CDR3 reads CASDYPALEQFF. DNA of the CDR3: TGCGCCAGCGACTACCCAGCCCTTGAGCAGTTCTTC.

The chain has TRBV13 and TRBJ2-6; no clear D. From germline, CDR1 is PRHDT and CDR2 FYEKMQ (reference sequence). The CDR3 length is 14 residues. Trimming shortened V by 5 bases and J by 0 bases, and 5 bases separated the two germline ends. In nucleotides, the CDR3 is TGTGCCAGCAGCACTCCCTCTGGGGCCAACGTCCTGACTTTC. It translates to CASSTPSGANVLTF.

The chain couples TRBV6-5 to TRBJ2-1, with D possibly TRBD1 on 6 matching bases. The V gene lost 2 bases and the J gene lost 6 bases, with 11 bases spanning the gap. Per germline, CDR1 MNHEY and CDR2 SVGAGI. The CDR3 totals 14 residues. DNA for the CDR3: TGTGCCAGCAGTTACAACAGGGTTCTCAATGAGCAGTTCTTC. It encodes CASSYNRVLNEQFF.

This chain joins TRBV18 and TRBJ1-5; no clear D gene. Germline V gives CDR1 KGHSH, CDR2 LQKENI. V shed 5 bases and J shed 5 bases, with 16 bases lying between them. The CDR3 extends over 15 amino acids. CDR3 in amino acids: CASSSGELRDQPQHF. As DNA, the CDR3 is TGTGCCAGCTCATCGGGAGAGCTCCGCGATCAGCCCCAGCATTTT. Looking up the rest from reference TRBV18 and TRBJ1-5 gives the full variable domain: NAGVMQNPRHLVRRRGQEARLRCSPMKGHSHVYWYRQLPEEGLKFMVYLQKENIIDESGMPKERFSAEFPKEGPSILRIQQVVRGDSAAYFCASSSGELRDQPQHFGDGTRLSIL.

The CDR3 DNA is TGCGCCAGCAGCCCGCCGGGACAGCAAAAACTGTTTTTT. Translating it yields CASSPPGQQKLFF. The rearrangement uses TRBV5-1 and TRBJ1-4; 7 bases map to TRBD1. The CDR3 is 13 amino acids. Germline V CDR1 and CDR2: SGHRS, YFSETQ. J lost 9 bases, V lost 4 bases, and 6 bases had no gene match.

This rearrangement joins TRBV5-1 to TRBJ2-7, with TRBD2 matching 11 bases. The CDR3 totals 15 residues. Trimming took 7 bases from V and 1 from J; bases not matched to a gene: 7. Germline loops: CDR1 SGHRS, CDR2 YFSETQ. CDR3 sequence: CASAPGLAASYEQYF. CDR3 DNA sequence: TGCGCCAGCGCCCCGGGACTAGCGGCATCCTACGAGCAGTACTTC.

The chain is built from TRBV4-1 and TRBJ2-7, with D possibly matching TRBD2 (7 bases). The CDR3 consists of 16 residues. V was pared by 4 bases and J by 0 bases, with 16 bases between. CDR1 is MGHRA, CDR2 YSYEKL, per germline. CDR3 DNA sequence: TGCGCCAGCAGCCCTGGCCGTGCGGGGGCCTCCTACGAGCAGTACTTC. As protein: CASSPGRAGASYEQYF.

The V call is TRBV28, the J call TRBJ1-1; D possibly corresponds to TRBD1 (6 bases). The V and J ends lost 10 bases and 1 base respectively, with 13 bases between them. CDR1 and CDR2 (germline): MDHEN, SYDVKM. The CDR3 has 13 amino acids. Written as DNA, the CDR3 is TGTGCCACCCTGGGGGGGCGGAACACTGAAGCTTTCTTT. It codes for CATLGGRNTEAFF. Supplemented by reference TRBV28 and TRBJ1-1, the full variable domain reads DVKVTQSSRYLVKRTGEKVFLECVQDMDHENMFWYRQDPGLGLRLIYFSYDVKMKEKGDIPEGYSVSREKKERFSLILESASTNQTSMYLCATLGGRNTEAFFGQGTRLTVV.

This chain joins TRBV27 and TRBJ1-5; 7 bases align to TRBD1. Unmatched junction bases numbered 7, after V lost 5 bases and J lost 3 bases. Looked up from germline, CDR1 is MNHEY and CDR2 is SMNVEV (reference sequence). The CDR3 is 15 amino acids. The CDR3 loop is CASSQDRANNQPQHF. The CDR3, as DNA: TGTGCCAGCAGTCAAGACAGGGCCAACAATCAGCCCCAGCATTTT.

The rearrangement joins TRBV5-1 to TRBJ1-2, with D perhaps TRBD1 (5 bases). Germline V lookup: CDR1 SGHRS, CDR2 YFSETQ. CDR3 size: 14 residues. The V end was cut by 8 bases, the J end by 5 bases, with 19 bases between. The CDR3 DNA reads as TGCGCCAGAAAAAGCGACAGTATCGGGTATGGCTACACCTTC. Its translation: CARKSDSIGYGYTF. The full variable domain, completed using reference TRBV5-1 and TRBJ1-2, is KAGVTQTPRYLIKTRGQQVTLSCSPISGHRSVSWYQQTPGQGLQFLFEYFSETQRNKGNFPGRFSGRQFSNSRSEMNVSTLELGDSALYLCARKSDSIGYGYTFGSGTRLTVV.

The CDR3 sequence: CASSLYFSGNTEAFF. The CDR3 region has the DNA TGTGCCAGCAGTTTATATTTCTCAGGGAACACTGAAGCTTTCTTT. The gene calls are TRBV28 and TRBJ1-1, with unresolved D. The germline V gene has CDR1 MDHEN and CDR2 SYDVKM. V was cut by 1 base and J by 1 base, with 10 bases left in between. The CDR3 is made up of 15 amino acids.

The rearrangement joins TRBV18 to TRBJ2-3; 11 nucleotides agree with TRBD1. The CDR3 is 16 amino acids. With V trimmed by 4 bases and J by 5 bases, 8 bases remained unmatched. Germline CDR1 reads KGHSH; CDR2 reads LQKENI. The CDR3 loop is CASSLFRDRGKDTQYF. For the CDR3, the DNA is TGTGCCAGCTCACTCTTCCGGGACAGGGGGAAAGATACGCAGTATTTT.

The chain combines TRBV9 with TRBJ2-2, with TRBD2 identical over 8 bases. The V gene's germline CDR1 is SGDLS and CDR2 YYNGEE. Losses at the gene ends were 3 bases for V and 8 bases for J; bases not matched to a gene: 6. The CDR3 contains 14 residues. CDR3 amino acids: CASSARLASGELFF. DNA of the CDR3: TGTGCCAGCAGCGCCCGACTAGCGTCAGGGGAGCTGTTTTTT.